The clone carrying this TCR beta chain has at least ten counts. What it binds is not known. Through a sample-barcoded 5' primer and a J-beta primer mix, a second PCR was run for about 6 to 11 cycles. TCRdb reprocessed the 5' RACE reads with MiXCR, giving one entry per CDR3 protein. The table includes roughly 1,700,000 distinct CDR3 sequences, 28% detected once. These data are taken from a study of blood T cells in healthy people across ages. General study findings and limits: Researchers said unsorted PBMCs prevented a conclusive naive versus antigen-experienced comparison. Per million T cells, TCR beta diversity dropped about linearly as age rose.

The sequence was obtained from a woman aged 25 to 39 in good health. Specimen: blood.

CDR3: CASSLYFPGDHSNQPQHF. DNA for the CDR3: TGTGCCAGCAGCTTATATTTTCCGGGGGACCATAGCAATCAGCCCCAGCATTTT. V is TRBV7-9 and J is TRBJ1-5; possibly TRBD1 for D (5 bases). Germline lookup yields CDR1 SEHNR and CDR2 FQNEAQ (reference sequence). This CDR3 comprises 18 residues. Trimming removed 2 bases at V and 0 bases at J, with 17 bases between.